This TCR beta chain stems from a study of blood T cell repertoires in COVID-19. Study-level information: PBMCs, B-cell-depleted T cells, or T cells provided the cDNA or gDNA that made up the material.

CDR3 length: 14 amino acids. Germline V gene sequence: CDR1 WNHNN, CDR2 SYGVQD (reference sequence). V shed 6 bases and J 4 bases; nucleotides not matched to a gene: 6. The data were produced by immunoSEQ multiplex PCR, yet TCRdb's version contains in-frame clones alone and is incomplete. Of about 190,000 clones listed, about nine tenths are singletons. This sequence was found in a man aged 35-49 years with acute or convalescent COVID-19. The chain is built from TRBV10-1 and TRBJ2-1; the match to TRBD2 covers 7 bases. Material for sequencing was peripheral blood. The CDR3 region has the DNA TGCGCCAGCAGCACTAGCGTCGGGTACAATGAGCAGTTCTTC. Translation gives CASSTSVGYNEQFF.